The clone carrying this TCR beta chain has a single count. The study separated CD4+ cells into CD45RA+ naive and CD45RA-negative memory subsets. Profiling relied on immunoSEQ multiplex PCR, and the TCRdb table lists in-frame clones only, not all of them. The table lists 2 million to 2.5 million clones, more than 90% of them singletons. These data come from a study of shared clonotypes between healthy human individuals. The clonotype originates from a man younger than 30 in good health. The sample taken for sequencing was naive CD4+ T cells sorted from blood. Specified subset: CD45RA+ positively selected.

The CDR3 DNA sequence: TGTGCCATCAAGGAGGGGTGGGATCAGCCCCAGCATTTT. Its translation: CAIKEGWDQPQHF. This sequence joins TRBV10-3 and TRBJ1-5; a weak D match, TRBD1 (5 bases). The germline gives CDR1 ENHRY, CDR2 SYGVKD. The CDR3 contains 13 residues. The germline V and J ends were trimmed by 7 bases and 5 bases, with 12 bases remaining between them.